This T cell receptor beta chain derives from a study of blood T cell repertoires in COVID-19. Study at large: Specimens from acute and convalescent COVID-19 originated in the United States, Italy and Spain. Nucleic acid was either cDNA or gDNA, and it came from T cells, B-cell-depleted T cells, or PBMCs.

Authors' analysis steps: For nucleated cells, counts were estimated from reference gene primer amplification. Sequencing was performed with immunoSEQ multiplex PCR; in TCRdb, only in-frame clones are kept and a portion is missing. V, J and clone size derive from that table, while D and trimming were established from the DNA sequence. Counted here are some 160,000 clones, about 80% occurring once; the ten biggest clones make up approximately 2%. V shed 3 bases and J shed 2 bases, with 16 bases lying between them. Germline V gene lookup returns CDR1 SNHLY and CDR2 FYNNEI. The CDR3 is 16 residues long. This clone was seen a single time.

This chain joins TRBV2 and TRBJ2-5; D is perhaps TRBD1 (6 bases). This TCR was recovered from an elderly woman with acute or convalescent COVID-19. The specimen sequenced was peripheral blood. The CDR3 DNA reads as TGTGCCAGCAGTGAGTTGCAGGGGACCCAACAAGAGACCCAGTACTTC. Translating gives CASSELQGTQQETQYF.